The entry below describes one T cell receptor (beta chain). V gave up 4 bases and J gave up 1 base, with 5 bases separating them. Germline-derived CDR1 and CDR2 are LNHDA and SQIVND (reference sequence). The length of the CDR3 is 12 residues. The entry originates in a study of blood T cell repertoires in COVID-19. Data came from immunoSEQ multiplex PCR; TCRdb stores just in-frame clones and leaves some out. The sample gives roughly 150,000 clones, roughly nine tenths of which show up once; about 5% is in the top ten. The sample consisted of peripheral blood. V is TRBV19 and J is TRBJ2-7; tentatively, D is TRBD1 (5 bases). The receptor was isolated from a human donor in a cohort sampled during active COVID-19. The CDR3: CASSTGSYEQYF. The CDR3 DNA sequence: TGTGCCAGTAGTACAGGGTCCTACGAGCAGTACTTC.